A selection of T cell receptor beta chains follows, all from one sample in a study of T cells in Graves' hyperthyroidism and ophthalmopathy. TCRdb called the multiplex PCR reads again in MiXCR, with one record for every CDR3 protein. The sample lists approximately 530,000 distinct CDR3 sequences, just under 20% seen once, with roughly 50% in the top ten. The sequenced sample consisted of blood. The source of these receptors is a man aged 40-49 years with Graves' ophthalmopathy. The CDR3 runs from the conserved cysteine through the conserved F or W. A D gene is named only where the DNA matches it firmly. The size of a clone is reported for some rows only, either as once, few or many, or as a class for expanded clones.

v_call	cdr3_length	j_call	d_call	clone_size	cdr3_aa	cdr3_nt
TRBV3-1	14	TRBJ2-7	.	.	CASSSVGTTYEQYF	TGTGCCAGCAGCTCAGTTGGCACCACCTACGAGCAGTACTTC
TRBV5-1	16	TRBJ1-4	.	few	CASSLFPGGKGEKLFF	TGCGCCAGCAGCTTGTTCCCTGGCGGTAAGGGTGAAAAACTGTTTTTT
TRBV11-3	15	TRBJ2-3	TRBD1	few	CASSPRTGYADTQYF	TGTGCCAGCAGCCCCCGGACAGGGTACGCAGATACGCAGTATTTT
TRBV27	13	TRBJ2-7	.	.	CASSLGLLYEQYF	TGTGCCAGCAGTTTAGGGCTACTCTACGAGCAGTACTTC
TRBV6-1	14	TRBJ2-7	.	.	CASSSVPVAGEQYF	TGTGCCAGCAGTTCCGTTCCGGTAGCAGGGGAGCAGTACTTC
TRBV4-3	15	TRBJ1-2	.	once	CASSQDSGFNYGYTF	TGCGCCAGCAGCCAAGATTCAGGTTTTAACTATGGCTACACCTTC
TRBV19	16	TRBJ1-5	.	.	CASSIGNGRSNQPQHF	TGTGCCAGTAGTATAGGGAATGGTCGGAGCAATCAGCCCCAGCATTTT
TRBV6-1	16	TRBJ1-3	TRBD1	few	CASSRGPGGFGDTIYF	TGTGCCAGCTCAAGGGGGCCAGGAGGTTTCGGTGACACCATATATTTT
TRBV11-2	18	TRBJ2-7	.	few	CASSLDVGGTSVLYEQYF	TGTGCCAGCAGCTTAGATGTAGGAGGGACTTCAGTTCTCTACGAGCAGTACTTC
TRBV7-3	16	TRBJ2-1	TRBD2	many	CASSPSGTSGSNEQFF	TGTGCCAGCAGCCCTTCCGGGACTAGCGGGTCCAATGAGCAGTTCTTC
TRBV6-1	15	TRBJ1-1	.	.	CASSPGVRGVTEAFF	TGTGCCAGCAGTCCCGGGGTCAGAGGGGTTACTGAAGCTTTCTTT
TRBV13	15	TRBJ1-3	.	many	CASSLAGLSGNTIYF	TGTGCCAGCAGCTTAGCTGGGCTCTCTGGAAACACCATATATTTT
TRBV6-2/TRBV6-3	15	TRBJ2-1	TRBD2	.	CASTGLAGGPREQFF	TGTGCCAGCACAGGGCTAGCGGGAGGGCCCCGTGAGCAGTTCTTC
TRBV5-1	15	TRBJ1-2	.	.	CASSLYQTSDYGYTF	TGCGCCAGCAGCTTGTACCAGACCTCGGACTATGGCTACACCTTC
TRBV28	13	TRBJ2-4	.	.	CASREGGKNIQYF	TGTGCCAGCAGGGAGGGGGGCAAAAACATTCAGTACTTC
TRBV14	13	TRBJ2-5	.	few	CASSQFNQETQYF	TGTGCCAGCAGCCAATTTAACCAAGAGACCCAGTACTTC
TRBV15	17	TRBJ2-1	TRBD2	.	CATSRDSGGRDYNEQFF	TGTGCCACCAGCAGAGATAGTGGCGGGAGGGACTACAATGAGCAGTTCTTC
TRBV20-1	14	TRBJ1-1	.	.	CSARGHFMNTEAFF	TGCAGTGCTAGAGGCCACTTCATGAACACTGAAGCTTTCTTT
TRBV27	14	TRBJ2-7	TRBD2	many	CASSFRGLAHEQYF	TGTGCCAGCAGTTTCCGGGGACTAGCCCACGAGCAGTACTTC
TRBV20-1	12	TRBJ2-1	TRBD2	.	CSARTSGNEQFF	TGCAGTGCCAGGACTAGCGGGAATGAGCAGTTCTTC
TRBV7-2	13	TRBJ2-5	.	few	CASSPHYQETQYF	TGTGCCAGCAGCCCCCACTACCAAGAGACCCAGTACTTC
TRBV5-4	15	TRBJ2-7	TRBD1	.	CASSSLGTGEHEQYF	TGTGCCAGCAGCTCCCTCGGGACAGGGGAACACGAGCAGTACTTC
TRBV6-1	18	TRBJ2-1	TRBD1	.	CASSEARWGQRTYNEQFF	TGTGCCAGCAGTGAAGCAAGGTGGGGACAGCGAACTTACAATGAGCAGTTCTTC
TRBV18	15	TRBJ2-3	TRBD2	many	CASSPSGGAKDTQYF	TGTGCCAGCTCACCTAGCGGGGGGGCTAAAGATACGCAGTATTTT
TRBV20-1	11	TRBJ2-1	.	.	CTVPQYNEQFF	TGCACCGTACCACAATACAATGAGCAGTTCTTC
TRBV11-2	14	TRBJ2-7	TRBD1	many	CASSLGTGNVEQYF	TGTGCCAGCAGCTTAGGGACAGGCAACGTCGAGCAGTACTTC
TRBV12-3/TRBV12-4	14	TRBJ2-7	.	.	CASSQSPPAYEQYF	TGTGCCAGCAGCCAATCACCGCCGGCCTACGAGCAGTACTTC
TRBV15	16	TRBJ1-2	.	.	CATSREAGQNNYGYTF	TGTGCCACCAGCAGAGAGGCTGGACAAAATAACTATGGCTACACCTTC
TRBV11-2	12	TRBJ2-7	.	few	CASSLDTREQYF	TGTGCCAGCAGCTTAGATACGCGCGAGCAGTACTTC
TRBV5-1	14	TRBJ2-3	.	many	CASSLVGSPDTQYF	TGCGCCAGCAGCTTGGTCGGGTCGCCAGATACGCAGTATTTT
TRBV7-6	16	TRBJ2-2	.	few	CASSLRVTPNTGELFF	TGTGCCAGCAGCCTAAGGGTGACTCCGAACACCGGGGAGCTGTTTTTT
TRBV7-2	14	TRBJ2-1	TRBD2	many	CASSEGLVVNEQFF	TGTGCCAGCAGCGAGGGACTAGTGGTGAATGAGCAGTTCTTC
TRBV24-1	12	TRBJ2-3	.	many	CATSDYQDTQYF	TGTGCCACCAGTGATTATCAGGATACGCAGTATTTT
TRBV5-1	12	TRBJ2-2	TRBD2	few	CASSRSGLELFF	TGCGCCAGCAGCCGTAGCGGGCTCGAGCTGTTTTTT
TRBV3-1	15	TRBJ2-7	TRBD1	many	CASSRPGQGSYEQYF	TGTGCCAGCAGCCGTCCGGGACAGGGCTCCTACGAGCAGTACTTC
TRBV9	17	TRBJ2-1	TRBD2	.	CASSSSFGTSGYNEQFF	TGTGCCAGCAGCTCCTCCTTCGGGACTAGCGGATACAATGAGCAGTTCTTC
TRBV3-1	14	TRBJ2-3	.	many	CASTGRLSTDTQYF	TGTGCCAGCACGGGGCGCCTTAGCACAGATACGCAGTATTTT
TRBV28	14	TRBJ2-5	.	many	CASRGPAGGETQYF	TGTGCCAGCAGGGGACCAGCGGGTGGAGAGACCCAGTACTTC
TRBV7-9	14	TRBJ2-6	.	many	CASSPIPGANVLTF	TGTGCCAGCAGCCCAATCCCTGGGGCCAACGTCCTGACTTTC
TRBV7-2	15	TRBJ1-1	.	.	CASSLGHRVNTEAFF	TGTGCCAGCAGCTTAGGGCACCGGGTGAACACTGAAGCTTTCTTT
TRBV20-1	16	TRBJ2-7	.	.	CSARVSWGGLSYEQYF	TGCAGTGCTAGGGTGTCCTGGGGCGGATTAAGCTACGAGCAGTACTTC
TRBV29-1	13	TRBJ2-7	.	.	CSVQEGGSYEQYF	TGCAGCGTTCAGGAGGGGGGCTCCTACGAGCAGTACTTC
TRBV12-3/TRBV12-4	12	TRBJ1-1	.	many	CASTFADTEAFF	TGTGCCAGCACCTTCGCCGACACTGAAGCTTTCTTT
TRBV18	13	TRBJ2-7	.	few	CASSPARAREQYF	TGTGCCAGCTCACCAGCGAGGGCTCGCGAGCAGTACTTC
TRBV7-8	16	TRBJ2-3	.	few	CASSSLAPGVPDTQYF	TGTGCCAGCAGCTCCCTAGCGCCGGGGGTCCCAGATACGCAGTATTTT
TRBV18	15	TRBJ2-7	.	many	CASSPPIKASYEQYF	TGTGCCAGCTCACCACCGATAAAGGCTTCCTACGAGCAGTACTTC
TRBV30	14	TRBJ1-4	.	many	CAWSVRGGDEKLFF	TGTGCCTGGAGTGTACGAGGGGGGGATGAAAAACTGTTTTTT
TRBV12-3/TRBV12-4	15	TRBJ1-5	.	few	CASSSSGRGNQPQHF	.